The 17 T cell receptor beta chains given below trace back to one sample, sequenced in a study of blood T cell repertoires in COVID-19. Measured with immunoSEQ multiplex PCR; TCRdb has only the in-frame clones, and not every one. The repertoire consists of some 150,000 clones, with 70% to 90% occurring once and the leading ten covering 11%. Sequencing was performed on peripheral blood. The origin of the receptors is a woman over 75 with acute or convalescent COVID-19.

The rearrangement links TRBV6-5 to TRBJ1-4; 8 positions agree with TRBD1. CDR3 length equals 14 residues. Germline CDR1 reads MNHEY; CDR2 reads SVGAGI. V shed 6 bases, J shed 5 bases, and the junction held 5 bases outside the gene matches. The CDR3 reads CASSSGQVNEKLFF. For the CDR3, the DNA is TGTGCCAGCAGCTCGGGACAGGTGAATGAAAAACTGTTTTTT.

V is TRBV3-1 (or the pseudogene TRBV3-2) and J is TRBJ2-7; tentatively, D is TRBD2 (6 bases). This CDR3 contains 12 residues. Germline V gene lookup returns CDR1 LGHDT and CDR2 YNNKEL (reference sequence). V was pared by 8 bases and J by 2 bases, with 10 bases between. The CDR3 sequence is CASQGGAYEQYF. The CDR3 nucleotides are TGTGCCAGCCAGGGAGGTGCCTACGAGCAGTACTTC.

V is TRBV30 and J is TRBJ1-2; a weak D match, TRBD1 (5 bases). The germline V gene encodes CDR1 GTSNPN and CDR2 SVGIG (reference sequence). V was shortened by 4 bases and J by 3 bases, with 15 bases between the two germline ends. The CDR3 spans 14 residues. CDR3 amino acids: CAWIHPGDYYGYTF. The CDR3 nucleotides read TGTGCCTGGATACATCCGGGGGATTACTATGGCTACACCTTC.

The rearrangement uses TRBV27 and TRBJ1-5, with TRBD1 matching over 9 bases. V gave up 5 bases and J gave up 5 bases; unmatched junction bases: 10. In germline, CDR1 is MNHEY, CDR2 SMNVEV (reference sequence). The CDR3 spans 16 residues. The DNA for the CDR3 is TGTGCCAGCAGTCTCCTCCCCGGGACAGGGTATCAGCCCCAGCATTTT. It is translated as CASSLLPGTGYQPQHF.

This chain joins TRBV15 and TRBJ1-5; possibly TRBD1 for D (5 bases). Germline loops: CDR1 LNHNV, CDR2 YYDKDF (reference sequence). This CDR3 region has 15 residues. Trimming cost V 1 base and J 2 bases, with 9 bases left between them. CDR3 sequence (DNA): TGTGCCACCAGCAGAGGGGGGGACGGCAATCAGCCCCAGCATTTT. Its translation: CATSRGGDGNQPQHF.

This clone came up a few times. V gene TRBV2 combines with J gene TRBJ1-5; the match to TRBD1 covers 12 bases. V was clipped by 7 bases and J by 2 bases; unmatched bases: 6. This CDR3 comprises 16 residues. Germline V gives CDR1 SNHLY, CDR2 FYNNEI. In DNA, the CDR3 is TGTGCCAGCACCGGGACAGGGGGCGCAGGCAATCAGCCCCAGCATTTT. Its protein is CASTGTGGAGNQPQHF.

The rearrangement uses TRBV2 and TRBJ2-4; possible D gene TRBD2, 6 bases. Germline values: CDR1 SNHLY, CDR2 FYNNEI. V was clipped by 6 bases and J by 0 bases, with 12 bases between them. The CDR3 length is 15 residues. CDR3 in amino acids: CASRPGLKAKNIQYF. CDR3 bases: TGTGCCAGCAGACCGGGACTTAAAGCCAAAAACATTCAGTACTTC.

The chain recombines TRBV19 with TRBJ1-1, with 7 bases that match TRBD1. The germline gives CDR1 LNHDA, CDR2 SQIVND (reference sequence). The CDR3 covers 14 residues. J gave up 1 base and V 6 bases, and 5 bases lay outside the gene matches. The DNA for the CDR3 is TGTGCCAGTAGGCCGGGACAGAGGAACACTGAAGCTTTCTTT. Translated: CASRPGQRNTEAFF.

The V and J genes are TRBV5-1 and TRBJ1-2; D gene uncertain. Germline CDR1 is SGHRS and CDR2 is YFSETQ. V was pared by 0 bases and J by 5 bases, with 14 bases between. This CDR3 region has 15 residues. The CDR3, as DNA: TGCGCCAGCAGCTTGGGACTTGGGTTCGAGTATGGCTACACCTTC. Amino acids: CASSLGLGFEYGYTF.

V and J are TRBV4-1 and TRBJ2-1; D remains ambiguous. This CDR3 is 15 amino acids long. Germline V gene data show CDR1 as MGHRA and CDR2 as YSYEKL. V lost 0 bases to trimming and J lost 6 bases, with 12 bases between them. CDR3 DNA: TGCGCCAGCAGCCAAGACCCCGGTAGCAGCAATGAGCAGTTCTTC. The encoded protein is CASSQDPGSSNEQFF.

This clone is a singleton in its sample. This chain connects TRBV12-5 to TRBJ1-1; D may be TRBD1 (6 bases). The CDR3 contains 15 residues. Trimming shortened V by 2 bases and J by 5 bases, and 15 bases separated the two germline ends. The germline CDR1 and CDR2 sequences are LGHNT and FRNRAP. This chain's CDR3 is CASGLTLRGGTEAFF. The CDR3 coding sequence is TGTGCTAGTGGTTTGACATTGAGGGGGGGAACTGAAGCTTTCTTT.

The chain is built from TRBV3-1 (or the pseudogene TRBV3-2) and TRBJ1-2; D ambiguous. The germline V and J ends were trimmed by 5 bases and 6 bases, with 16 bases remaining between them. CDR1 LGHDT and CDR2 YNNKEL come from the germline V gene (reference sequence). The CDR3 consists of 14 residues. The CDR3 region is CASSSRNPSHGYTF. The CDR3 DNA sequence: TGTGCCAGCAGCTCTAGGAACCCCTCCCATGGCTACACCTTC.

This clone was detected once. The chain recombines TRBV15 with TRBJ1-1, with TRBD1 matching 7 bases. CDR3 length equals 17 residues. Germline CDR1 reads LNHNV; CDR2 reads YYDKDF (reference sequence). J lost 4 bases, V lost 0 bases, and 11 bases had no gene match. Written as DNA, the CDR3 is TGTGCCACCAGCAGAGATCTATTAGGGGCAGGGGGCACTGAAGCTTTCTTT. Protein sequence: CATSRDLLGAGGTEAFF.

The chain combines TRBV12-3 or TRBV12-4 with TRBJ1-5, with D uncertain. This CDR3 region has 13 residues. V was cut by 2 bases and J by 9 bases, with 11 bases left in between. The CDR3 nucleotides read TGTGCCAGCAGTTTAAGCCGTTCTGGGCCCCAGCATTTT. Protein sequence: CASSLSRSGPQHF.

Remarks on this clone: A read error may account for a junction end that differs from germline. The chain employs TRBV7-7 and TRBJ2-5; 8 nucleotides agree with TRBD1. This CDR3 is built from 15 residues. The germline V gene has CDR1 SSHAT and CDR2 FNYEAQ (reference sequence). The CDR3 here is CASSSGQGLQETQYF. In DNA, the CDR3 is TGTGCTAGCAGCTCCGGACAGGGACTCCAAGAGACCCAGTACTTC.

The CDR3 sequence: CASSYRGLGTEAFF. The DNA for the CDR3 is TGTGCCAGCAGTTACAGGGGGCTCGGAACTGAAGCTTTCTTT. The V call is TRBV6-2 or TRBV6-3, the J call TRBJ1-1; TRBD1 aligns across 7 bases. The J segment lost 5 bases and the V segment lost 2 bases, leaving 5 bases of the junction unmatched. CDR3 length: 14 residues. The germline V gene encodes CDR1 MNHEY and CDR2 SVGEGT.

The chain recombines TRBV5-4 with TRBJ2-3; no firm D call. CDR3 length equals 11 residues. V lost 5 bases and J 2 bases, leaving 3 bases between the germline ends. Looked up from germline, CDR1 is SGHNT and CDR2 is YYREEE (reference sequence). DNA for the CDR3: TGTGCCAGCAGTTACACAGATACGCAGTATTTT. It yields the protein CASSYTDTQYF.